This TCR beta chain was captured in a study of technical replicates of blood from a handful of donors. Data came from immunoSEQ multiplex PCR; TCRdb stores just in-frame clones and leaves some out. The sample includes under 85,000 clones, roughly 92% of them seen just once. Looked up from germline, CDR1 is SEHNR and CDR2 is FQNEAQ (reference sequence). The V segment lost 4 bases and the J segment 0 bases; nucleotides outside the gene matches: 2. The CDR3 consists of 16 residues. This sequence was found in a human donor in good health. The sequenced sample consisted of T cells isolated from PBMCs. The chain carries TRBV7-9 and TRBJ2-2; 10 bases are a match to TRBD2. The CDR3 is CASSWTSGPNTGELFF. Here the CDR3 DNA reads TGTGCCAGCAGCTGGACTAGCGGACCGAACACCGGGGAGCTGTTTTTT.